These 28 T cell receptor beta chains were all obtained from the same sample, sequenced in a study of T-cell memory formation after mild COVID-19. TCRdb used MiXCR to reprocess the 5' RACE reads, holding one entry per CDR3 protein. The sample shows hundreds of thousands of distinct CDR3 sequences, roughly 18% of them seen only once. The specimen was PBMCs or a T cell subset sorted from them (not recorded which). The source is an adult woman who had mild COVID-19 (a few samples of this study predate the infection). Cell type and time point are not known.

This chain joins TRBV20-1 and TRBJ2-2, with TRBD2 matching 13 bases. The length of the CDR3 is 17 residues. Germline CDR1 DFQATT, CDR2 SNEGSKA (reference sequence). With V trimmed by 1 base and J by 2 bases, 4 bases remained unmatched. For the CDR3, the DNA is TGCAGTGCTAGAGCTGGGACTAGCGGGGTAAACACCGGGGAGCTGTTTTTT. Its protein product is CSARAGTSGVNTGELFF.

The sample holds many counts of this clonotype. CDR3 bases: TGCGCCAGCAGTGGACAGGGAACAGATACGCAGTATTTT. This sequence encodes CASSGQGTDTQYF. V usage is TRBV5-1 and J usage is TRBJ2-3; TRBD1 matches 8 bases. Germline lookup yields CDR1 SGHRS and CDR2 YFSETQ. Trimming cost V 5 bases and J 3 bases; bases outside gene matches: 2. The CDR3 extends over 13 amino acids. Drawing the rest from reference TRBV5-1 and TRBJ2-3, the complete variable domain is KAGVTQTPRYLIKTRGQQVTLSCSPISGHRSVSWYQQTPGQGLQFLFEYFSETQRNKGNFPGRFSGRQFSNSRSEMNVSTLELGDSALYLCASSGQGTDTQYFGPGTRLTVL.

This clonotype was picked up one time. The chain links TRBV7-2 to TRBJ2-2; D perhaps matches TRBD2 (5 bases). Trimming removed 7 bases from V and 6 bases from J, with 12 bases in between. The length of the CDR3 is 13 residues. Per the germline V gene, CDR1 is SGHTA and CDR2 is FQGNSA. The CDR3 nucleotides are TGTGCCAGCACCCGGCCGGGGTCCGGGGAGCTGTTTTTT. Its protein is CASTRPGSGELFF.

This clonotype was detected only a few times. J is TRBJ2-1 and V is TRBV7-2; maybe TRBD2 (5 bases). V was shortened by 4 bases and J by 4 bases, with 14 bases between the two germline ends. There are 15 residues in the CDR3. Germline V CDR1 and CDR2: SGHTA, FQGNSA. CDR3 sequence: CASSSWTDRYNEQFF. CDR3 DNA sequence: TGTGCCAGCAGCTCATGGACTGACCGATACAATGAGCAGTTCTTC.

The genes are TRBV9 and TRBJ2-5, with D possibly being TRBD1 (5 bases). This CDR3 has 14 amino acids. Germline V gene sequence: CDR1 SGDLS, CDR2 YYNGEE. V was trimmed by 3 bases and J by 3 bases, leaving 12 bases between them. The CDR3 is CASSGGQIKETQYF. The CDR3 DNA sequence: TGTGCCAGCAGCGGGGGCCAAATAAAAGAGACCCAGTACTTC.

The chain employs TRBV12-3 or TRBV12-4 and TRBJ2-4; TRBD2 matches at 7 bases. V was pared by 3 bases and J by 9 bases, with 17 bases of the junction left unmatched. The CDR3 covers 17 residues. The CDR3 is CASSFGLAGGRLGIQYF. CDR3 DNA sequence: TGTGCCAGCAGTTTCGGGCTTGCTGGCGGGAGATTAGGCATTCAGTACTTC.

The chain employs TRBV11-2 and TRBJ2-7; D uncertain. The CDR3 has 14 residues. Trimming left V 3 bases short and J 1 base short, with 10 bases between. Germline lookup yields CDR1 SGHAT and CDR2 FQNNGV. The chain's CDR3 is CASSLVAASYEQYF. For the CDR3, the DNA is TGTGCCAGCAGCTTGGTGGCAGCTTCCTACGAGCAGTACTTC.

This clonotype was found a few times. This chain connects TRBV7-6 to TRBJ2-3; D ambiguous. CDR1 is SGHVS, CDR2 FNYEAQ, per germline. This CDR3 spans 13 amino acids. V lost 3 bases and J 4 bases, leaving 8 bases between the germline ends. CDR3 nucleotide sequence: TGTGCCAGCAGCTTTAACGCCCCAGATACGCAGTATTTT. This gives the protein CASSFNAPDTQYF.

This clonotype was detected a few times. The gene calls are TRBV6-1 and TRBJ2-1; perhaps TRBD1 as D (6 bases). V was clipped by 8 bases and J by 0 bases, with 20 bases between them. CDR1 and CDR2 (germline): MNHNS, SASEGT. The CDR3 has 17 amino acids. For the CDR3, the DNA is TGTGCCAGCGGAACCACAGGGTTACTACGCTCCTACAATGAGCAGTTCTTC. As protein: CASGTTGLLRSYNEQFF.

In its sample, this clonotype was seen a few times. The CDR3 nucleotides read TGTGCCAGCAGCCAAGAGGACCAGGGAGGCGATACGCAGTATTTT. This translates into CASSQEDQGGDTQYF. The J gene is TRBJ2-3, the V gene TRBV14, with a weak D call TRBD2 (6 bases). This CDR3 is 15 amino acids long. The ends were cut back, 0 bases at V and 6 bases at J, with 13 bases in the middle. Germline CDR1 is SGHDN and CDR2 is FVKESK.

This clonotype was counted a few times. The chain has TRBV12-3 or TRBV12-4 and TRBJ2-7; the match to TRBD1 covers 10 bases. The J segment lost 7 bases and the V segment lost 6 bases, leaving 12 bases of the junction unmatched. The CDR3 is 15 amino acids. The CDR3 region is CASSPTRDRGREQYF. The DNA of the CDR3 is TGTGCCAGCAGCCCCACCCGGGACAGGGGAAGGGAGCAGTACTTC.

This clonotype was counted only a few times. The chain links TRBV20-1 to TRBJ1-1; TRBD1 is a possible D gene (6 bases). The V and J ends lost 0 bases and 6 bases respectively, with 20 bases between them. The CDR3 has 16 residues. Germline V lookup: CDR1 DFQATT, CDR2 SNEGSKA (reference sequence). The CDR3 DNA sequence: TGCAGTGCTAGAGATGGGGTGCGGGGGCTGTTGCCTGAAGCTTTCTTT. It specifies CSARDGVRGLLPEAFF.

Only a few counts were recorded for this clonotype. The chain combines TRBV4-2 with TRBJ2-3, with 7 bases lining up with TRBD2. The CDR3 is 16 amino acids. Germline V gives CDR1 LGHNA, CDR2 YNFKEQ. The V segment lost 1 base and the J segment 4 bases; nucleotides outside the gene matches: 8. The CDR3 nucleotides are TGTGCCAGCAGCCAAGGAGAGGGAGGGTCCTCAGATACGCAGTATTTT. Translation: CASSQGEGGSSDTQYF.

Notes on this clonotype: Given a much more abundant clone one base away, this may be a read error. The chain is built from TRBV6-2 or TRBV6-3 and TRBJ1-1, with 7 bases that match TRBD1. The germline V gene encodes CDR1 MNHEY and CDR2 SVGEGT. This CDR3 comprises 13 residues. The trim removed 6 bases at V and 1 base at J, leaving 2 bases unmatched. The CDR3 nucleotides read TGTGCCAGCAGAGGGACAGAGAACACTGAAGCTTTCTTT. Translation gives CASRGTENTEAFF.

This clonotype came up many times. The chain combines TRBV24-1 with TRBJ1-1; D remains unclear. Germline assignment: CDR1 KGHDR and CDR2 SFDVKD. The germline V and J ends were trimmed by 1 base and 4 bases, with 15 bases remaining between them. The CDR3 loop spans 16 amino acids. In nucleotides, the CDR3 is TGTGCCACCAGTGATTTCTTGGAGACACCATTCACTGAAGCTTTCTTT. Translated, it gives CATSDFLETPFTEAFF.

V and J are TRBV24-1 and TRBJ2-3, with 9 bases that match TRBD2. There are 16 residues in the CDR3. J was trimmed by 0 bases and V by 6 bases; bases with no gene match: 6. Germline-derived CDR1 and CDR2 are KGHDR and SFDVKD. This CDR3 is CATSNPSGRSTDTQYF. CDR3 nucleotide sequence: TGTGCCACCAGTAACCCGAGCGGGAGGAGCACAGATACGCAGTATTTT.

V and J are TRBV11-3 and TRBJ2-5; D is ambiguous. V was shortened by 1 base and J by 3 bases, with 18 bases between the two germline ends. Germline assignment: CDR1 SGHNT and CDR2 YENEEA. CDR3 length: 17 amino acids. The CDR3 coding sequence is TGTGCCAGCAGCTTAGGGATAAGGGTGAACCCCGAAGAGACCCAGTACTTC. Protein sequence: CASSLGIRVNPEETQYF.

V and J are TRBV12-3 or TRBV12-4 and TRBJ2-1; D might be TRBD2 (6 bases). CDR3 length: 15 amino acids. The ends were cut back, 5 bases at V and 9 bases at J, with 20 bases in the middle. CDR3 region: CASSPGTLGSSEQFF. CDR3 in DNA: TGTGCCAGCAGTCCGGGGACTCTAGGATCCAGTGAGCAGTTCTTC.

The V gene is TRBV24-1, the J gene TRBJ2-4, with 7 bases lining up with TRBD1. The CDR3 is 15 residues long. The germline V gene has CDR1 KGHDR and CDR2 SFDVKD. J was trimmed by 7 bases and V by 4 bases; bases with no gene match: 9. The CDR3 reads CATSDPLRGRNIQYF. CDR3 sequence (DNA): TGTGCCACCAGTGACCCCCTAAGGGGGCGGAACATTCAGTACTTC.

This chain joins TRBV19 and TRBJ2-5, with 8 bases matching TRBD2. Germline lookup yields CDR1 LNHDA and CDR2 SQIVND (reference sequence). The V gene end was trimmed by 6 bases and the J gene end by 4 bases; junction bases not matched to a gene: 13. CDR3 length: 16 amino acids. The CDR3 DNA is TGTGCCAGTAGCCTCGCCCCTAGCGGGCGTGGAGAGACCCAGTACTTC. Its translation is CASSLAPSGRGETQYF. Based on the CDR3 plus reference TRBV19 and TRBJ2-5, the full variable domain is DGGITQSPKYLFRKEGQNVTLSCEQNLNHDAMYWYRQDPGQGLRLIYYSQIVNDFQKGDIAEGYSVSREKKESFPLTVTSAQKNPTAFYLCASSLAPSGRGETQYFGPGTRLLVL.

Ten or more counts support this clonotype. The V and J genes are TRBV7-2 and TRBJ2-7; no definite D call. The CDR3 is 15 amino acids. Trimming cost V 4 bases and J 2 bases, with 15 bases left between them. CDR1 and CDR2 (germline): SGHTA, FQGNSA. This chain's CDR3 is CASSSSYVSTYEQYF. As DNA, the CDR3 is TGTGCCAGCAGCTCCTCGTATGTATCAACCTACGAGCAGTACTTC.

This clonotype came up many times. The V call is TRBV15, the J call TRBJ2-5; TRBD2 aligns across 9 bases. Germline-derived CDR1 and CDR2 are LNHNV and YYDKDF (reference sequence). Trimming cost V 0 bases and J 1 base; bases outside gene matches: 3. The CDR3 is 16 residues long. The chain's CDR3 is CATSRELAGFQETQYF. The CDR3, as DNA: TGTGCCACCAGCAGAGAGCTAGCGGGATTCCAAGAGACCCAGTACTTC.

This clonotype was seen more than once but under ten times. The genes are TRBV7-9 and TRBJ2-1, with TRBD2 identical over 8 bases. The CDR3 is made up of 15 amino acids. The germline gives CDR1 SEHNR, CDR2 FQNEAQ (reference sequence). The junction had 10 bases not matched to a gene; V was cut back by 7 bases and J by 5 bases. The CDR3, as DNA: TGTGCCAGCACCTCCGGGACTAGGGGGGACAATGAGCAGTTCTTC. Amino acids: CASTSGTRGDNEQFF.

CDR3 in amino acids: CASSLGRTGENQPQHF. In DNA form, the CDR3 reads TGTGCCAGCAGTTTGGGTAGGACTGGTGAAAATCAGCCCCAGCATTTT. The chain recombines TRBV27 with TRBJ1-5, with D hard to call. V was pared by 3 bases and J by 4 bases, with 16 bases between. CDR1 is MNHEY and CDR2 is SMNVEV in the germline V gene (reference sequence). The CDR3 covers 16 residues.

The CDR3: CASTTPASGGSNTQYF. CDR3 DNA sequence: TGTGCCAGCACTACCCCGGCTAGCGGGGGCTCGAATACGCAGTATTTT. The chain recombines TRBV2 with TRBJ2-3; the match to TRBD2 covers 10 bases. The CDR3 is 16 residues long. Per germline, CDR1 SNHLY and CDR2 FYNNEI. The trim removed 7 bases at V and 7 bases at J, leaving 14 bases unmatched. Full variable domain (remainder filled in from reference TRBV2 and TRBJ2-3): EPEVTQTPSHQVTQMGQEVILRCVPISNHLYFYWYRQILGQKVEFLVSFYNNEISEKSEIFDDQFSVERPDGSNFTLKIRSTKLEDSAMYFCASTTPASGGSNTQYFGPGTRLTVL.

The chain carries TRBV19 and TRBJ2-5, with 9 bases fitting TRBD2. After removal of 5 bases from V and 6 bases from J, the junction contained 7 bases not matched to a gene. The CDR3 has 14 residues. The germline CDR1 and CDR2 sequences are LNHDA and SQIVND (reference sequence). The CDR3: CASSPASGKKTQYF. DNA for the CDR3: TGTGCCAGTAGTCCTGCTAGCGGGAAGAAGACCCAGTACTTC.

This chain connects TRBV20-1 to TRBJ2-1; perhaps TRBD2 as D (5 bases). The CDR3 runs 15 residues. Germline loops: CDR1 DFQATT, CDR2 SNEGSKA (reference sequence). The V gene lost 5 bases and the J gene lost 6 bases, with 20 bases spanning the gap. DNA of the CDR3: TGCAGTGCTCGTAAAATCGCGGGTCGGGGCAATGAGCAGTTCTTC. Translation gives CSARKIAGRGNEQFF.

The chain has TRBV7-8 and TRBJ2-7, with a weak D call TRBD1 (8 bases). This CDR3 is 13 amino acids long. V was trimmed by 5 bases and J by 6 bases, leaving 14 bases between them. Per the germline V gene, CDR1 is SGHVS and CDR2 is FQNEAQ. CDR3 in amino acids: CASSADREGEQYF. CDR3 sequence (DNA): TGTGCCAGCAGCGCGGACAGGGAGGGCGAGCAGTACTTC.